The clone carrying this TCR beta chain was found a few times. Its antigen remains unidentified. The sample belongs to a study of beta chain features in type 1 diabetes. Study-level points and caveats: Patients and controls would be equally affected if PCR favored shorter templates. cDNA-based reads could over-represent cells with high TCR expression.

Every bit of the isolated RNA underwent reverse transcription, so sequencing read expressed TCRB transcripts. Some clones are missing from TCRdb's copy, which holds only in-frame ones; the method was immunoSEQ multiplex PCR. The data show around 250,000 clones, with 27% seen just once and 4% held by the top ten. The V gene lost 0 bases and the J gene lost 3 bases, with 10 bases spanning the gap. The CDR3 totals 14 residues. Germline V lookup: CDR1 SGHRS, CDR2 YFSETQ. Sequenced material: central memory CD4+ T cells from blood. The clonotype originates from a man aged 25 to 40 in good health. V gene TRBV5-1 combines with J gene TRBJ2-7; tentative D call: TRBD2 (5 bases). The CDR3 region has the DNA TGCGCCAGCAGCTTGGACGGGAACGACTACGAGCAGTACTTC. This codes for CASSLDGNDYEQYF.